The rows below give T cell receptor beta chains drawn from one sample of a study of T-cell reconstitution after alpha-beta-depleted transplantation in children. Via MiXCR, TCRdb re-called the PCR reads, giving one row per CDR3 protein. The data show about 580,000 distinct CDR3 sequences, roughly 23% seen once. The sample here was PBMCs, mostly from graft donor cells, taken 360 days after TCRalphabeta/CD19-depleted stem cell transplant. The receptor source for this set is a boy in the first two years of life who had a stem cell transplant for acute myeloid leukemia, so the T cells may come from the graft donor. CDR3s include the opening cysteine and the closing phenylalanine or tryptophan. The D gene is left open where the match is weak. Not every row has a clone size; where given, it reads once, few, many or a size class.

abundance: -; v_gene: TRBV5-5; d_gene: -; j_gene: TRBJ2-6; CDR3nt: TGTGCCAGCAGCTTGGATGTGGGGGTGGGCCTGACTTTC; CDR3aa: CASSLDVGVGLTF
abundance: -; v_gene: TRBV4-1; d_gene: -; j_gene: TRBJ1-4; CDR3nt: TGCGCCAGCAGCCAAGCGACAACACCTAATGAAAAACTGTTTTTT; CDR3aa: CASSQATTPNEKLFF
abundance: -; v_gene: TRBV5-5; d_gene: TRBD2; j_gene: TRBJ2-1; CDR3nt: TGTGCCAGCAGCTTGGCCCTCAGCGGGGGGGCCTATGAGCAGTTCTTC; CDR3aa: CASSLALSGGAYEQFF
abundance: few; v_gene: TRBV4-3; d_gene: TRBD1; j_gene: TRBJ2-2; CDR3nt: TGCGCCAGCAGCCAGGACAGGGGGCAAGCCGGGGAGCTGTTTTTT; CDR3aa: CASSQDRGQAGELFF
abundance: -; v_gene: TRBV6-1; d_gene: TRBD2; j_gene: TRBJ2-3; CDR3nt: TGTGCCAGCACGAGACGGACTAGCGGGGGCCCAGATACGCAGTATTTT; CDR3aa: CASTRRTSGGPDTQYF
abundance: -; v_gene: TRBV12-3/TRBV12-4; d_gene: TRBD1; j_gene: TRBJ1-1; CDR3nt: TGTGCCCACACCTGGATGAGGGACAGGGGGGCCGTGAACACTGAAGCTTTCTTT; CDR3aa: CAHTWMRDRGAVNTEAFF
abundance: few; v_gene: TRBV20-1; d_gene: -; j_gene: TRBJ1-4; CDR3nt: TGCAGTGCTAGAAGGGGGATAGGTGAAAAACTGTTTTTT; CDR3aa: CSARRGIGEKLFF
abundance: many; v_gene: TRBV29-1; d_gene: TRBD1; j_gene: TRBJ1-1; CDR3nt: TGCAGCGGAGACCAGGGGGTTGGGGCTTTCTTT; CDR3aa: CSGDQGVGAFF
abundance: -; v_gene: TRBV20-1; d_gene: TRBD1; j_gene: TRBJ1-6; CDR3nt: TGCAGTGCTTGGACAGGGGGTGCCTCACCCCTCCACTTT; CDR3aa: CSAWTGGASPLHF
abundance: many; v_gene: TRBV7-7; d_gene: TRBD2; j_gene: TRBJ2-5; CDR3nt: TGTGCCAGCAGCCTGGGGACTAGCGGGGCCCAAGAGACCCAGTACTTC; CDR3aa: CASSLGTSGAQETQYF
abundance: -; v_gene: TRBV25-1; d_gene: -; j_gene: TRBJ2-7; CDR3nt: TGTGCCAGCAGTGAATACCACAGGAGCTCCTACGAGCAGTACTTC; CDR3aa: CASSEYHRSSYEQYF
abundance: -; v_gene: TRBV7-2; d_gene: -; j_gene: TRBJ2-1; CDR3nt: TGTGCCAGCAGCTTAGCGCGTCCACAGGTATCCTACAATGAGCAGTTCTTC; CDR3aa: CASSLARPQVSYNEQFF
abundance: few; v_gene: TRBV18; d_gene: -; j_gene: TRBJ2-7; CDR3nt: TGTGCCAGCTCACGCACACAGGCTCAACCTTCCTACGAGCAGTACTTC; CDR3aa: CASSRTQAQPSYEQYF
abundance: few; v_gene: TRBV7-2; d_gene: -; j_gene: TRBJ2-1; CDR3nt: TGTGCCAGCAGCTTAGGACTAGGGGGCCAGCAGGGTGAGCAGTTCTTC; CDR3aa: CASSLGLGGQQGEQFF
abundance: -; v_gene: TRBV21-1; d_gene: -; j_gene: TRBJ2-7; CDR3nt: TGTGCCAGCAGCATCGCAGGGTCGAGTAGGAACGAGCAGTACTTC; CDR3aa: CASSIAGSSRNEQYF
abundance: few; v_gene: TRBV6-6; d_gene: -; j_gene: TRBJ1-5; CDR3nt: TGTGCCACCTTTACTGGACATGACAATCAGCCCCAGCATTTT; CDR3aa: CATFTGHDNQPQHF
abundance: many; v_gene: TRBV6-2/TRBV6-3; d_gene: TRBD1; j_gene: TRBJ2-2; CDR3nt: TGTGCCAGCGCGAGGACAGGGCCCGGGGAGCTGTTTTTT; CDR3aa: CASARTGPGELFF
abundance: many; v_gene: TRBV20-1; d_gene: -; j_gene: TRBJ2-7; CDR3nt: TGCAGTGCTAGAACGGGGGGCGCCTACGAGCAGTACTTC; CDR3aa: CSARTGGAYEQYF
abundance: few; v_gene: TRBV20-1; d_gene: -; j_gene: TRBJ1-6; CDR3nt: TGCAGTGCTAGGACGACATCCTATAATTCACCCCTCCACTTT; CDR3aa: CSARTTSYNSPLHF
abundance: few; v_gene: TRBV5-1; d_gene: -; j_gene: TRBJ2-1; CDR3nt: TGCGCCAGCTACTCCGCTTTGGCGGGGGCCATCAATGAGCAGTTCTTC; CDR3aa: CASYSALAGAINEQFF
abundance: many; v_gene: TRBV4-2; d_gene: TRBD1; j_gene: TRBJ1-3; CDR3nt: TGTGCCAGCAGCCCATACCCAATGACAGGGCCCTCTGGAAACACCATATATTTT; CDR3aa: CASSPYPMTGPSGNTIYF
abundance: few; v_gene: TRBV20-1; d_gene: -; j_gene: TRBJ2-5; CDR3nt: TGCAGTGCGTCTGCGCGGGCCCAATTAAAGGGTACGGGGACCCAGTACTTC; CDR3aa: CSASARAQLKGTGTQYF
abundance: many; v_gene: TRBV7-2; d_gene: -; j_gene: TRBJ2-3; CDR3nt: TGTGCCAGCAGCTTAACAGCGATAGCTAGCACAGATACGCAGTATTTT; CDR3aa: CASSLTAIASTDTQYF
abundance: many; v_gene: TRBV7-7; d_gene: -; j_gene: TRBJ2-5; CDR3nt: TGTGCCAGCAGCTTAACTACAGGGTCCCAAGAGACCCAGTACTTC; CDR3aa: CASSLTTGSQETQYF
abundance: -; v_gene: TRBV7-9; d_gene: -; j_gene: TRBJ2-1; CDR3nt: TGTGCCAGCAGCTTAGCCGAAGGGAGCTGGAACGACAATGAGCAGTTCTTC; CDR3aa: CASSLAEGSWNDNEQFF
abundance: few; v_gene: TRBV20-1; d_gene: -; j_gene: TRBJ2-5; CDR3nt: TGCAGTGCTAATGGGGGGCAAGAGACCCAGTACTTC; CDR3aa: CSANGGQETQYF